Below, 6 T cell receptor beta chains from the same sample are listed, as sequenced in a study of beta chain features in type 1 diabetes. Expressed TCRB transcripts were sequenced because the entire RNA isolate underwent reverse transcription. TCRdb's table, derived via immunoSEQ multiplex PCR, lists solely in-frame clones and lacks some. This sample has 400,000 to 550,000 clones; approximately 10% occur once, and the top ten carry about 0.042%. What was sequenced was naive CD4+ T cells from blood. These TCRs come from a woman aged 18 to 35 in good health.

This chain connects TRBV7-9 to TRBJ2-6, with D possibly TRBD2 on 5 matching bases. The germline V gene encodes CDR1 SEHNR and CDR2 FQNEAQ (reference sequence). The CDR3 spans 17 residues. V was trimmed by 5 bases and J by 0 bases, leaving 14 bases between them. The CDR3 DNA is TGTGCCAGCAGCCTCTGGACGGGAAGCTCTGGGGCCAACGTCCTGACTTTC. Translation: CASSLWTGSSGANVLTF.

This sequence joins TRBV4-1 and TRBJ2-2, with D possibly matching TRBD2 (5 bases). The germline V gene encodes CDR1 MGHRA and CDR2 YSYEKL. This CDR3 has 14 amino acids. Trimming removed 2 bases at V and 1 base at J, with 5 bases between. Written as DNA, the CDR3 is TGCGCCAGCAGCCAACGGGAGAACACCGGGGAGCTGTTTTTT. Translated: CASSQRENTGELFF.

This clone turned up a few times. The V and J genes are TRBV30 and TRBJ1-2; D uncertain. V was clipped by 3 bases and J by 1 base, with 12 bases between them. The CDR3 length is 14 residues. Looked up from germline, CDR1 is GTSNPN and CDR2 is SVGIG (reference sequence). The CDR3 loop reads CAWRRVELNYGYTF. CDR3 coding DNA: TGTGCCTGGAGGAGAGTTGAACTTAACTATGGCTACACCTTC.

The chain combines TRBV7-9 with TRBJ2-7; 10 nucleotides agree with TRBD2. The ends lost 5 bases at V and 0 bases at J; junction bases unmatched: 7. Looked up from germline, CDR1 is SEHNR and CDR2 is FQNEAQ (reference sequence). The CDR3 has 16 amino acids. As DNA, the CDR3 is TGTGCCAGCAGCGACGGAGGGACTAGCGACTCCTACGAGCAGTACTTC. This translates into CASSDGGTSDSYEQYF.

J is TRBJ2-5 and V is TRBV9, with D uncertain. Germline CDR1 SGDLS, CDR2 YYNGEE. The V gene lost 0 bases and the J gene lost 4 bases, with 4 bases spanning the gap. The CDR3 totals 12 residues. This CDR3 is CASSVGVETQYF. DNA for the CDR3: TGTGCCAGCAGCGTAGGAGTAGAGACCCAGTACTTC.

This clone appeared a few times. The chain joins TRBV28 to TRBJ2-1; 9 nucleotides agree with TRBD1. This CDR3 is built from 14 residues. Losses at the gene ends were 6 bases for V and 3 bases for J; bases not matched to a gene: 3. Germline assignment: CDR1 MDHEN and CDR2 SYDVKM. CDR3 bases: TGTGCCAGCAGACCGGGACAGGGCTACAATGAGCAGTTCTTC. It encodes CASRPGQGYNEQFF.